The 18 T cell receptor beta chains given below trace back to one sample, sequenced in a study of T cells in Graves' hyperthyroidism and ophthalmopathy. What was amplified from RNA transcripts were TCR beta CDR3 regions. During a first-round RT-PCR of the TCR CDR3, the HTBI primer set was used. TCRdb processed the multiplex PCR reads anew with MiXCR; each CDR3 protein has one entry. The sample shows 500,000 to 800,000 distinct CDR3 sequences, approximately 15% of them seen only once. Sequencing was performed on blood. All receptors come from a woman between 50 and 59 years old with Graves' ophthalmopathy.

This clonotype was counted ten times or more. The chain joins TRBV27 to TRBJ2-3; TRBD1 matches at 8 bases. Trimming cost V 4 bases and J 2 bases; bases outside gene matches: 11. Per the germline V gene, CDR1 is MNHEY and CDR2 is SMNVEV (reference sequence). CDR3 size: 17 residues. CDR3 in amino acids: CASSSEQGVLNTDTQYF. The DNA for the CDR3 is TGTGCCAGCAGTTCAGAACAGGGGGTTCTTAACACAGATACGCAGTATTTT.

This clonotype was observed a handful of times. The rearrangement joins TRBV12-5 to TRBJ2-2; TRBD2 might be the D (6 bases). The germline V gene has CDR1 LGHNT and CDR2 FRNRAP. This CDR3 contains 14 residues. V lost 7 bases and J lost 5, with 14 bases in between. The CDR3: CASAAYGGTGELFF. CDR3 nucleotide sequence: TGTGCTAGTGCCGCATACGGGGGTACCGGGGAGCTGTTTTTT.

About this clonotype: It may be a read error: a sequence one base away is much more abundant. The CDR3 loop is CVSTQGPNTEAFF. Here the CDR3 DNA reads TGTGTCAGCACCCAGGGACCGAACACTGAAGCTTTCTTT. J is TRBJ1-1 and V is TRBV2, with TRBD1 as a possible D gene (5 bases). This CDR3 comprises 13 residues. CDR1 and CDR2 (germline): SNHLY, FYNNEI. Full variable domain (outside the CDR3, taken from reference TRBV2 and TRBJ1-1): EPEVTQTPSHQVTQMGQEVILRCVPISNHLYFYWYRQILGQKVEFLVSFYNNEISEKSEIFDDQFSVERPDGSNFTLKIRSTKLEDSAMYFCVSTQGPNTEAFFGQGTRLTVV.

This clonotype has at least ten counts. The chain couples TRBV18 to TRBJ2-7, with 8 nucleotides matching TRBD2. J lost 7 bases, V lost 6 bases, and 11 bases had no gene match. CDR3 size: 14 residues. Germline V gene lookup returns CDR1 KGHSH and CDR2 LQKENI. The CDR3 DNA reads TGTGCCAGCTCCGTACGGGAGGGCCATCTAGAGCAGTACTTC. This sequence encodes CASSVREGHLEQYF. Combining the CDR3 with reference TRBV18 and TRBJ2-7 gives the whole variable domain NAGVMQNPRHLVRRRGQEARLRCSPMKGHSHVYWYRQLPEEGLKFMVYLQKENIIDESGMPKERFSAEFPKEGPSILRIQQVVRGDSAAYFCASSVREGHLEQYFGPGTRLTVT.

As to this clonotype: A clone one base away is much larger, so this may be a read error. The CDR3 does not end in the conserved phenylalanine or tryptophan, so this is likely a read error. V gene TRBV6-2 or TRBV6-3 combines with J gene TRBJ2-5; a weak D match, TRBD1 (6 bases). The germline CDR1 and CDR2 sequences are MNHEY and SVGEGT. The CDR3 is 14 residues long. Trimming cost V 2 bases and J 3 bases, with 10 bases left between them. CDR3 loop: CASSYRNREETQYS. CDR3 bases: TGTGCCAGCAGTTACCGCAACAGGGAAGAGACCCAGTACTCC.

This clonotype was found many times. The V and J genes are TRBV6-1 and TRBJ2-2; D gene ambiguous. The length of the CDR3 is 14 residues. The germline V gene encodes CDR1 MNHNS and CDR2 SASEGT. V was cut by 0 bases and J by 6 bases, with 8 bases left in between. The CDR3 coding sequence is TGTGCCAGCAGTGAAGCGCTCTTCGCCGGGGAGCTGTTTTTT. Amino acid sequence: CASSEALFAGELFF.

This chain uses TRBV3-1 with TRBJ2-7, with a tentative D call TRBD2 (6 bases). Trimming cost V 6 bases and J 3 bases, with 12 bases left between them. Germline-derived CDR1 and CDR2 are LGHDT and YNNKEL (reference sequence). This CDR3 is 13 amino acids long. The CDR3 sequence: CASSYAGYYEQYF. The CDR3 region has the DNA TGTGCCAGCAGTTACGCGGGATACTACGAGCAGTACTTC.

This clonotype was counted many times. The V call is TRBV28, the J call TRBJ2-3; 9 bases fit TRBD2. V shed 5 bases, J shed 1 base, and the junction held 10 bases outside the gene matches. The germline V gene has CDR1 MDHEN and CDR2 SYDVKM. The CDR3 totals 17 residues. CDR3 sequence reads: CASSPRGSGRGTDTQYF. CDR3 DNA sequence: TGTGCCAGCAGTCCCCGGGGTAGCGGGAGAGGCACAGATACGCAGTATTTT.

The chain is built from TRBV6-1 and TRBJ2-1; TRBD1 is a possible D gene (6 bases). Germline CDR1 is MNHNS and CDR2 is SASEGT. CDR3 length: 14 amino acids. Trimming stripped 10 bases from V and 3 bases from J, with 16 bases between. Written as DNA, the CDR3 is TGTGCCATCAAAGGGGGTCCCCGCTACAATGAGCAGTTCTTC. It specifies CAIKGGPRYNEQFF.

The chain combines TRBV12-3 or TRBV12-4 with TRBJ1-5, with a possible D match to TRBD1 (6 bases). CDR3 length: 16 amino acids. V lost 2 bases to trimming and J lost 0 bases, with 11 bases between them. CDR3 amino acids: CASSLHTGNSNQPQHF. In DNA form, the CDR3 reads TGTGCCAGCAGTTTACACACAGGGAATAGCAATCAGCCCCAGCATTTT.

At least ten counts were recorded for this clonotype. The chain has TRBV9 and TRBJ1-1; D ambiguous. The CDR3 consists of 13 residues. Trimming pared 3 bases from V and 5 bases from J, leaving 11 bases between. The germline CDR1 and CDR2 sequences are SGDLS and YYNGEE. The CDR3: CASSARRMTEAFF. CDR3 coding DNA: TGTGCCAGCAGCGCCCGGCGGATGACTGAAGCTTTCTTT.

Ten or more counts support this clonotype. The chain links TRBV7-8 to TRBJ2-7; 8 bases are shared with TRBD2. The CDR3 spans 15 residues. V dropped 0 bases and J dropped 4; count of bases not matched to a gene: 5. Germline V gene data show CDR1 as SGHVS and CDR2 as FQNEAQ. The chain's CDR3 is CASSLAAGVLYEQYF. CDR3 coding DNA: TGTGCCAGCAGCTTAGCAGCGGGAGTTCTATACGAGCAGTACTTC.

This clonotype came up many times. This rearrangement joins TRBV12-3 or TRBV12-4 to TRBJ2-1; 8 bases agree with TRBD2. With 0 bases clipped from V and 9 bases from J, the junction kept 7 bases outside the gene matches. The length of the CDR3 is 15 residues. The CDR3 is CASSLASGTSGEQFF. The CDR3 DNA follows: TGTGCCAGCAGTTTAGCTAGCGGGACGTCAGGTGAGCAGTTCTTC.

This clonotype was seen a few times. This chain joins TRBV20-1 and TRBJ2-1; TRBD1 matches at 10 bases. Losses at the gene ends were 6 bases for V and 9 bases for J; bases not matched to a gene: 11. The CDR3 is 14 residues long. Germline V gene sequence: CDR1 DFQATT, CDR2 SNEGSKA (reference sequence). The CDR3 reads CSANRDRGTGEQFF. The CDR3 DNA reads as TGCAGTGCAAACCGGGACAGGGGAACCGGTGAGCAGTTCTTC.

The sample holds many counts of this clonotype. The J gene is TRBJ2-6, the V gene TRBV28; tentative D call: TRBD1 (5 bases). Trimming stripped 5 bases from V and 0 bases from J, with 8 bases between. The germline CDR1 and CDR2 sequences are MDHEN and SYDVKM. The CDR3 runs to 15 residues. The CDR3 nucleotides read TGTGCCAGCAGTATAACAGGCTCTGGGGCCAACGTCCTGACTTTC. This translates into CASSITGSGANVLTF.

This clonotype came up many times. The V gene is TRBV4-1, the J gene TRBJ2-7; D is uncertain. This CDR3 has 14 residues. Germline lookup yields CDR1 MGHRA and CDR2 YSYEKL. Trimming left V 0 bases short and J 3 bases short, with 9 bases between. The CDR3 DNA reads as TGCGCCAGCAGCCAAGAGGTACAGATCTACGAGCAGTACTTC. Translated, it gives CASSQEVQIYEQYF.

This clonotype has only a few counts. The gene calls are TRBV20-1 and TRBJ2-5, with D maybe TRBD2 (6 bases). Per germline, CDR1 DFQATT and CDR2 SNEGSKA (reference sequence). Trimming removed 3 bases at V and 2 bases at J, with 13 bases between. This CDR3 is 14 amino acids long. In nucleotides, the CDR3 is TGCAGTGCTAGGCGGGACTCGAATCAAGAGACCCAGTACTTC. Its translation: CSARRDSNQETQYF.

V usage is TRBV20-1 and J usage is TRBJ2-3; 8 nucleotides agree with TRBD2. There are 17 residues in the CDR3. Germline V gene data show CDR1 as DFQATT and CDR2 as SNEGSKA (reference sequence). With 0 bases clipped from V and 2 bases from J, the junction kept 10 bases outside the gene matches. CDR3 region: CSARDARRAGVTDTQYF. The CDR3 coding sequence is TGCAGTGCTAGAGATGCCCGACGAGCGGGGGTCACAGATACGCAGTATTTT.